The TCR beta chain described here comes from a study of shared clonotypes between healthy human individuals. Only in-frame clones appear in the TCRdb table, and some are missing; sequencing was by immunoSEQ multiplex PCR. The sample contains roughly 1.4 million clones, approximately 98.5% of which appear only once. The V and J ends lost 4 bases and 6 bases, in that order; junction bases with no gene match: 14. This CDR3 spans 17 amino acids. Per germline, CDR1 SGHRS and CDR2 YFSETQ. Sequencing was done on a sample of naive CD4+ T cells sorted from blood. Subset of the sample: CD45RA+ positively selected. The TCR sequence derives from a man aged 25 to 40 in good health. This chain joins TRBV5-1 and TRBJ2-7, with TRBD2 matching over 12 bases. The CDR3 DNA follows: TGCGCCAGCAGCGTCGGACTAGCGGGAAAAGCCGGGGGCGAGCAGTACTTC. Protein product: CASSVGLAGKAGGEQYF.